One sample yielded the 5 T cell receptor beta chains listed below, sequenced in a study of cytomegalovirus exposure and HLA in healthy donors. The PCR had 60 Vbeta and 13 Jbeta primers. Generated by immunoSEQ multiplex PCR, the TCRdb table keeps only in-frame clones and is missing some. Found here are approximately 220,000 clones, approximately 79% of them singletons; the top ten hold 0.2% to 0.25%. Sequenced input: PBMCs. The receptors come from a girl aged 2 to 10 in good health and CMV-seronegative.

The rearrangement uses TRBV5-4 and TRBJ2-1; 9 bases line up with TRBD2. V lost 4 bases to trimming and J lost 5 bases; unmatched junction nucleotides: 7. The CDR3 length is 15 residues. Germline assignment: CDR1 SGHNT and CDR2 YYREEE (reference sequence). CDR3 coding DNA: TGTGCCAGCAGCCCTGGACTAGCGTCAGACAATGAGCAGTTCTTC. Protein product: CASSPGLASDNEQFF.

CDR3 sequence reads: CASSLSRPGNTEAFF. The CDR3 DNA is TGTGCCAGCAGCTTAAGCCGCCCAGGGAACACTGAAGCTTTCTTT. The chain is built from TRBV7-8 and TRBJ1-1; D gene unclear. Per the germline V gene, CDR1 is SGHVS and CDR2 is FQNEAQ. This CDR3 is 15 amino acids long. V lost 2 bases, J lost 1 base, and 11 bases lay in between.

The chain links TRBV19 to TRBJ2-3; 8 bases are shared with TRBD1. The germline CDR1 and CDR2 sequences are LNHDA and SQIVND (reference sequence). With V trimmed by 1 base and J by 5 bases, 8 bases remained unmatched. This CDR3 contains 16 residues. CDR3 sequence: CASSIGLDRVQDTQYF. CDR3 sequence (DNA): TGTGCCAGTAGTATAGGGTTGGACAGGGTCCAAGATACGCAGTATTTT. Supplemented by reference TRBV19 and TRBJ2-3, the full variable domain reads DGGITQSPKYLFRKEGQNVTLSCEQNLNHDAMYWYRQDPGQGLRLIYYSQIVNDFQKGDIAEGYSVSREKKESFPLTVTSAQKNPTAFYLCASSIGLDRVQDTQYFGPGTRLTVL.

The chain is built from TRBV30 and TRBJ2-5; D is unresolved. V was shortened by 0 bases and J by 4 bases, with 6 bases between the two germline ends. Germline V gene sequence: CDR1 GTSNPN, CDR2 SVGIG (reference sequence). CDR3 length: 12 residues. The CDR3 protein is CAWSVYPETQYF. DNA for the CDR3: TGTGCCTGGAGTGTATATCCAGAGACCCAGTACTTC.

J is TRBJ2-7 and V is TRBV6-1; D not resolved. The CDR3 sequence is 11 residues long. CDR1 and CDR2 from the germline V gene are MNHNS and SASEGT. V lost 6 bases and J 5 bases, leaving 8 bases between the germline ends. The CDR3 DNA is TGTGCCAGCAGCAGCGTTCACGAGCAGTACTTC. This sequence encodes CASSSVHEQYF.